This T cell receptor beta chain comes out of a study of blood T cell repertoires in COVID-19. As originally analysed: Counts of nucleated cells, estimated from reference gene primer amplification, were obtained. Measured with immunoSEQ multiplex PCR; TCRdb has only the in-frame clones, and not every one. Clone size and V and J calls were adopted from that table, with D and trimming inferred from the DNA. The table lists 210,000 or so clones, around nine tenths of them singletons. The CDR3 runs 18 residues. Germline assignment: CDR1 SGDLS and CDR2 YYNGEE. Trimming at V came to 4 bases and at J to 4 bases, leaving 13 bases not matched to a gene. Allocation to cohorts depended on clinical history reported by the participants.

The origin of this receptor is a woman younger than 45 who had been exposed to COVID-19. Sequencing was carried out using PBMCs or T cells enriched from blood (not recorded which). V usage is TRBV9 and J usage is TRBJ2-1; 11 bases are a match to TRBD2. The CDR3, as DNA: TGTGCCAGCAGCTCGGGACTAGCGGCCCTGGAGGGGTACAATGAGCAGTTCTTC. Translated: CASSSGLAALEGYNEQFF.